This T cell receptor (beta chain) was identified during a study of T cells in Graves' hyperthyroidism and ophthalmopathy. Template material for amplifying TCR beta CDR3 regions consisted of RNA transcripts. When the TCR CDR3 underwent first-round RT-PCR, the HTBI primer set was used. TCRdb recomputed calls from the multiplex PCR reads with MiXCR, one row per CDR3 protein. Among 150,000 or so distinct CDR3 sequences, just under 9.5% were seen once, and the ten largest hold approximately 24%. The study based diagnoses on clinical symptoms, serum thyroxine and TRAb, thyroid ultrasound and orbital computed tomography. Germline CDR1 LGHDT, CDR2 YNNKEL (reference sequence). The ends were cut back, 4 bases at V and 1 base at J, with 7 bases in the middle. CDR3 length: 13 amino acids. This clonotype was counted at least ten times.

V usage is TRBV3-1 and J usage is TRBJ1-1; D remains unclear. The material sequenced was blood. This TCR was recovered from a woman aged 18-29 years with Graves' hyperthyroidism that later progressed to Graves' ophthalmopathy. CDR3 in DNA: TGTGCCAGCAGCCCCGACACGAACACTGAAGCTTTCTTT. Encoded protein: CASSPDTNTEAFF.